The 28 T cell receptor beta chains listed next were all sequenced from one sample in a study of regulatory T cells in long-lasting Graves disease (dated by TCRdb to the early 2020s). Receptors were amplified or captured by multiplex PCR. Sequencing was performed on an Illumina HiSeq 4000. To build TCR beta libraries, CDR3 regions were amplified by Arm-PCR using iRepertoire HTBI primers. TCRdb reprocessing: public reads trimmed at Q25 with fastp, clones called with MiXCR, in-frame beta chains kept. Each CDR3 protein appears once, grouped with its most common genes and DNA. This sample comprises hundreds of thousands of distinct CDR3 sequences, approximately 31% of them detected only once. Clones ranked in the top ten supply 40% to 50% of the sample. This specimen's time point label, per the study, means: persistent/refractory GD, antithyroid drugs over 5 years with positive TRAb. For both TCR sequencing and RNA sequencing, RNA was extracted from PBMCs in TRIzol.

Sequences were derived from peripheral blood mononuclear cells (PBMCs), sampled when the disease was refractory, from a patient treated with antithyroid drugs. The receptors derive from a female donor with Graves disease.

This clonotype was seen repeatedly, ten times or more. The rearrangement joins TRBV12-3 or TRBV12-4 to TRBJ2-7; D call uncertain. The CDR3 sequence is 13 residues long. V dropped 8 bases and J dropped 5 bases, with 16 bases sitting between them. The CDR3 protein is CASGTHPRDEQYF. Here the CDR3 DNA reads TGTGCCAGCGGCACCCATCCAAGAGACGAGCAGTACTTC.

This clonotype was detected a few times. V and J are TRBV6-2 or TRBV6-3 and TRBJ2-5; TRBD1 matches at 7 bases. Losses at the gene ends were 6 bases for V and 11 bases for J; bases not matched to a gene: 18. Per germline, CDR1 MNHEY and CDR2 SVGEGT. This CDR3 is 15 amino acids long. DNA of the CDR3: TGTGCCAGCAGCCGAACGACCGGGACAGCCTGCAAGCAGTACTTC. This translates into CASSRTTGTACKQYF.

This clonotype was seen more than once but under ten times. The CDR3, as DNA: TGTGCCAGCAGCGGAGGACAGTTCTTCTCTGGAAACACCATATATTTT. Translated, it gives CASSGGQFFSGNTIYF. This chain uses TRBV5-6 with TRBJ1-3; D may be TRBD1 (6 bases). CDR3 length: 16 residues. V dropped 4 bases and J dropped 0 bases, with 14 bases sitting between them. Germline CDR1 reads SGHDT; CDR2 reads YYEEEE.

This clonotype was seen repeatedly, ten times or more. J is TRBJ1-1 and V is TRBV11-1; unclear D gene. Germline values: CDR1 SGHAT, CDR2 FQDESV (reference sequence). The CDR3 has 14 residues. V was cut by 5 bases and J by 2 bases, with 12 bases left in between. The CDR3 loop is CASSLTDGNTEAFF. In DNA form, the CDR3 reads TGTGCCAGCAGCCTTACGGACGGAAACACTGAAGCTTTCTTT.

The rearrangement links TRBV6-4 to TRBJ1-2, with D tentatively TRBD1 (6 bases). V was trimmed by 3 bases and J by 8 bases, leaving 19 bases between them. CDR1 is MRHNA, CDR2 SNTAGT, per germline. The CDR3 has 15 residues. The CDR3 sequence is CASSEKGRGPHGYTF. CDR3 sequence (DNA): TGTGCCAGCAGTGAAAAGGGCAGGGGACCCCACGGCTACACCTTC.

In its sample, this clonotype was seen many times. This chain uses TRBV6-1 with TRBJ1-2; TRBD1 aligns across 7 bases. The CDR3 is 16 amino acids. V trimming: 3 bases; J trimming: 5 bases; junction bases outside the gene matches: 12. Germline V gives CDR1 MNHNS, CDR2 SASEGT. CDR3 DNA: TGTGCCAGCAGTGATATACCGGGACAGAAAGCGTATGGCTACACCTTC. Translation: CASSDIPGQKAYGYTF.

The CDR3 region has the DNA TGCGCCAGCAGCTTGAGACAGGGGAGTGGTTGGGGCTACACCTTC. Protein: CASSLRQGSGWGYTF. The chain has TRBV5-1 and TRBJ1-2, with TRBD1 identical over 8 bases. With V trimmed by 1 base and J by 8 bases, 10 bases remained unmatched. Germline V gene data show CDR1 as SGHRS and CDR2 as YFSETQ. CDR3 length equals 15 residues.

This clonotype appeared a few times. The rearrangement joins TRBV29-1 to TRBJ1-1, with 9 positions matching TRBD1. Trimming at V came to 4 bases and at J to 6 bases, leaving 9 bases not matched to a gene. Germline CDR1 SQVTM, CDR2 ANQGSEA. CDR3 size: 14 residues. The CDR3 region has the DNA TGCAGCGTTGCGGGAGGACAGGGGATGTCTGAAGCTTTCTTT. Its translation: CSVAGGQGMSEAFF.

This chain connects TRBV3-1 to TRBJ1-1, with no clear D. V was clipped by 0 bases and J by 2 bases, with 13 bases between them. The CDR3 length is 16 residues. Germline assignment: CDR1 LGHDT and CDR2 YNNKEL (reference sequence). CDR3 residues: CASSQDRSDPNTEAFF. DNA for the CDR3: TGTGCCAGCAGCCAAGATCGGTCGGACCCTAACACTGAAGCTTTCTTT.

This clonotype came up many times. The rearrangement links TRBV27 to TRBJ2-2; 7 bases match TRBD2. V shed 5 bases and J 0 bases; nucleotides not matched to a gene: 9. CDR3 length equals 17 residues. The germline gives CDR1 MNHEY, CDR2 SMNVEV (reference sequence). CDR3 sequence (DNA): TGTGCCAGCAGTCCCTTTGAGGGAGGGACGAACACCGGGGAGCTGTTTTTT. Translation gives CASSPFEGGTNTGELFF.

The count of this clonotype is one. This chain joins TRBV3-1 and TRBJ2-7; D not certain. The germline gives CDR1 LGHDT, CDR2 YNNKEL (reference sequence). CDR3 size: 15 residues. V was clipped by 3 bases and J by 2 bases, with 14 bases between them. The CDR3 reads CASSHLTVGPYEQYF. CDR3 coding DNA: TGTGCCAGCAGCCATCTGACCGTGGGCCCCTACGAGCAGTACTTC.

The V gene is TRBV27, the J gene TRBJ2-7; perhaps TRBD1 as D (6 bases). Germline V gene sequence: CDR1 MNHEY, CDR2 SMNVEV (reference sequence). The CDR3 covers 16 residues. Trimming took 6 bases from V and 4 from J, leaving 22 bases between them. The CDR3 DNA reads TGTGCCAGCAGCCCTAGGGGGTGGGGACAACTGTACGAGCAGTACTTC. It encodes CASSPRGWGQLYEQYF.

The gene calls are TRBV5-5 and TRBJ2-4; D unclear. The CDR3 is 14 amino acids. V was clipped by 2 bases and J by 6 bases, with 12 bases between them. Germline V lookup: CDR1 SGHKS, CDR2 YYEKEE (reference sequence). This chain's CDR3 is CASSLMGFGNIQYF. CDR3 sequence (DNA): TGTGCCAGCAGCTTAATGGGATTTGGAAACATTCAGTACTTC.

A few counts support this clonotype. V is TRBV13 and J is TRBJ1-6; no clear D gene. V gave up 4 bases and J gave up 5 bases, with 9 bases separating them. This CDR3 has 14 amino acids. Looked up from germline, CDR1 is PRHDT and CDR2 is FYEKMQ (reference sequence). This CDR3 reads CASSSSHDNSPLHF. CDR3 in DNA: TGTGCCAGCAGCTCCAGCCATGATAATTCACCCCTCCACTTT.

Points on this clonotype: Compared with germline, one end of the junction differs, possibly owing to a read error. The CDR3 loop reads CASSQVGVMNTEAFF. As DNA, the CDR3 is TGCGCCAGCAGCCAAGTGGGAGTGATGAACACTGAAGCTTTCTTT. The rearrangement links TRBV7-3 to TRBJ1-1; D is undetermined. CDR3 length equals 15 residues. Germline V gene sequence: CDR1 SGHTA, CDR2 FQGTGA.

V usage is TRBV29-1 and J usage is TRBJ2-5; no clear D. This CDR3 spans 15 amino acids. The germline gives CDR1 SQVTM, CDR2 ANQGSEA. The germline V and J ends were trimmed by 2 bases and 0 bases, with 13 bases remaining between them. The CDR3 DNA is TGCAGCGTTGAATCACCTACAGAGTACCAAGAGACCCAGTACTTC. It is translated as CSVESPTEYQETQYF. Supplemented by reference TRBV29-1 and TRBJ2-5, the full variable domain reads SAVISQKPSRDICQRGTSLTIQCQVDSQVTMMFWYRQQPGQSLTLIATANQGSEATYESGFVIDKFPISRPNLTFSTLTVSNMSPEDSSIYLCSVESPTEYQETQYFGPGTRLLVL.

The table lists this clonotype with a few counts. The chain is built from TRBV6-1 and TRBJ1-5; no definite D call. Between the trimmed V and J ends, which lost 7 bases and 3 bases, there was a span of 13 bases. The CDR3 is 14 amino acids. The V gene's germline CDR1 is MNHNS and CDR2 SASEGT. CDR3 DNA: TGTGCCAGCATCCAACGAGGGTCCAATCAGCCCCAGCATTTT. This encodes CASIQRGSNQPQHF.

The V call is TRBV6-9, the J call TRBJ1-1, with D uncertain. Looked up from germline, CDR1 is MNHGY and CDR2 is SVAAGI. V was cut by 3 bases and J by 3 bases, with 14 bases left in between. This CDR3 is built from 15 residues. The DNA of the CDR3 is TGTGCCAGCAGTTACTCAATGGGCGCAGACACTGAAGCTTTCTTT. Translated: CASSYSMGADTEAFF.

This clonotype was counted many times. The gene calls are TRBV7-9 and TRBJ1-6; TRBD1 is a possible D gene (6 bases). The CDR3 has 15 amino acids. Germline V lookup: CDR1 SEHNR, CDR2 FQNEAQ (reference sequence). Between the trimmed V and J ends, which lost 5 bases and 2 bases, there was a span of 10 bases. The CDR3 loop reads CASSTGQTYNSPLHF. CDR3 in DNA: TGTGCCAGCAGCACCGGACAGACCTATAATTCACCCCTCCACTTT.

This clonotype was observed many times. This chain uses TRBV28 with TRBJ1-2; D not resolved. This CDR3 region has 13 residues. Germline assignment: CDR1 MDHEN and CDR2 SYDVKM. V lost 5 bases, J lost 8 bases, and 15 bases lay in between. CDR3 coding DNA: TGTGCCAGCAGTCGCGGCGGTTTCCGGGGCTACACCTTC. It is translated as CASSRGGFRGYTF.

V gene TRBV24-1 combines with J gene TRBJ2-7; possibly TRBD2 for D (5 bases). Trimming stripped 1 base from V and 9 bases from J, with 9 bases between. CDR3 length: 12 residues. The germline gives CDR1 KGHDR, CDR2 SFDVKD. CDR3 in amino acids: CATSDFSGMQYF. The DNA of the CDR3 is TGTGCCACCAGTGATTTTTCGGGGATGCAGTACTTC.

Worth noting for this clonotype: Likely a read error: the CDR3 ends without its conserved phenylalanine or tryptophan. The rearrangement uses TRBV29-1 and TRBJ1-2; 9 bases fit TRBD1. This CDR3 comprises 13 residues. After removal of 6 bases from V and 0 bases from J, the junction contained 2 bases not matched to a gene. The germline V gene has CDR1 SQVTM and CDR2 ANQGSEA. CDR3 protein: CSVGTGTNYGYTL. The CDR3 nucleotides read TGCAGCGTCGGGACAGGGACTAACTATGGCTACACCCTC.

There are a few counts of this clonotype. The CDR3 sequence: CASSFLLGQGVSYEQYF. In DNA, the CDR3 is TGTGCCAGCAGCTTCCTCCTAGGACAGGGGGTCTCCTACGAGCAGTACTTC. The genes are TRBV11-2 and TRBJ2-7, with TRBD1 identical over 10 bases. V gave up 3 bases and J gave up 0 bases; unmatched junction bases: 8. This CDR3 region has 17 residues. CDR1 and CDR2 (germline): SGHAT, FQNNGV.

The table lists this clonotype with a few counts. The chain is built from TRBV6-1 and TRBJ1-1; 10 bases align to TRBD1. Germline V lookup: CDR1 MNHNS, CDR2 SASEGT. This CDR3 is built from 15 residues. With V trimmed by 6 bases and J by 1 base, 5 bases remained unmatched. The CDR3, as DNA: TGTGCCAGCAGGCCTCGGGACAGGGGGAACACTGAAGCTTTCTTT. Its protein product is CASRPRDRGNTEAFF.

The rearrangement joins TRBV9 to TRBJ1-1, with unresolved D. Germline CDR1 and CDR2: SGDLS and YYNGEE. This CDR3 is built from 14 residues. V lost 5 bases and J 1 base, leaving 12 bases between the germline ends. The CDR3 sequence is CASRDPGANTEAFF. In nucleotides, the CDR3 is TGTGCCAGCAGGGATCCCGGAGCGAACACTGAAGCTTTCTTT.

This clonotype showed up just a few times. The J gene is TRBJ1-1, the V gene TRBV30; 9 bases agree with TRBD1. CDR3 length: 13 amino acids. Germline assignment: CDR1 GTSNPN and CDR2 SVGIG (reference sequence). The V gene end was trimmed by 1 base and the J gene end by 5 bases; junction bases not matched to a gene: 2. For the CDR3, the DNA is TGTGCCTGGAGTGACGGACAGGGGACTGAAGCTTTCTTT. Amino acids: CAWSDGQGTEAFF.

This clonotype was counted only a few times. The chain uses TRBV6-2 or TRBV6-3 and TRBJ2-7; 8 nucleotides agree with TRBD2. The V segment lost 3 bases and the J segment 3 bases; nucleotides outside the gene matches: 7. Germline V gene sequence: CDR1 MNHEY, CDR2 SVGEGT. The CDR3 runs 15 residues. The CDR3: CASSYRPGLGYEQYF. For the CDR3, the DNA is TGTGCCAGCAGTTATCGACCGGGACTAGGCTACGAGCAGTACTTC.

This chain uses TRBV15 with TRBJ1-5, with 8 bases that match TRBD1. Germline V CDR1 and CDR2: LNHNV, YYDKDF (reference sequence). V was pared by 2 bases and J by 4 bases, with 7 bases of the junction left unmatched. The CDR3 is 16 residues long. CDR3: CATSRQGALTNQPQHF. As DNA, the CDR3 is TGTGCCACCAGCAGACAGGGGGCCCTCACTAATCAGCCCCAGCATTTT.